A single sample is the source of the 24 T cell receptor beta chains below, sequenced in a study of blood T cell repertoires in COVID-19. Profiled with immunoSEQ multiplex PCR; TCRdb holds only in-frame clones, not every one. The data show 150,000 to 180,000 clones, with approximately 80% seen just once and around 10% held by the top ten. Sequenced: peripheral blood. These receptors were collected from a woman aged 55-75 years with COVID-19, enrolled during active disease.

The V and J genes are TRBV18 and TRBJ1-3, with TRBD1 as a possible D gene (6 bases). The germline V and J ends were trimmed by 1 base and 0 bases, with 13 bases remaining between them. Germline V lookup: CDR1 KGHSH, CDR2 LQKENI. The CDR3 sequence is 17 residues long. CDR3 in DNA: TGTGCCAGCTCACCACGACAGGTTCCCGCCTCTGGAAACACCATATATTTT. Its protein product is CASSPRQVPASGNTIYF. Looking up the rest from reference TRBV18 and TRBJ1-3 gives the full variable domain: NAGVMQNPRHLVRRRGQEARLRCSPMKGHSHVYWYRQLPEEGLKFMVYLQKENIIDESGMPKERFSAEFPKEGPSILRIQQVVRGDSAAYFCASSPRQVPASGNTIYFGEGSWLTVV.

Only one count was recorded for this clone. The chain carries TRBV19 and TRBJ2-1, with D perhaps TRBD2 (6 bases). The CDR3 is made up of 13 amino acids. The ends were cut back, 8 bases at V and 3 bases at J, with 11 bases in the middle. The V gene's germline CDR1 is LNHDA and CDR2 SQIVND (reference sequence). The CDR3 bases are TGTGCCAGTGGACGGGACTTCTACAATGAGCAGTTCTTC. It yields the protein CASGRDFYNEQFF.

V gene TRBV4-1 combines with J gene TRBJ1-2; D is undetermined. The germline V gene encodes CDR1 MGHRA and CDR2 YSYEKL. The V gene lost 5 bases and the J gene lost 0 bases, with 13 bases spanning the gap. This CDR3 region has 15 residues. In DNA form, the CDR3 reads TGCGCCAGCAGCTTGTCACAGAAGACTAACTATGGCTACACCTTC. This translates into CASSLSQKTNYGYTF.

The genes are TRBV19 and TRBJ1-2; D not certain. The CDR3 loop spans 14 amino acids. Germline CDR1 is LNHDA and CDR2 is SQIVND (reference sequence). Between the trimmed V and J ends, which lost 3 bases and 7 bases, there was a span of 15 bases. The CDR3 reads CASSMANVRGGYTF. The CDR3, as DNA: TGTGCCAGTAGTATGGCTAACGTTCGGGGTGGCTACACCTTC.

V and J are TRBV27 and TRBJ1-5; the match to TRBD1 covers 8 bases. The CDR3 spans 16 residues. The germline V gene encodes CDR1 MNHEY and CDR2 SMNVEV (reference sequence). V was clipped by 5 bases and J by 2 bases; unmatched bases: 8. CDR3 bases: TGTGCCAGCAGTCCAAGGACAGGGAAGGGCAATCAGCCCCAGCATTTT. This codes for CASSPRTGKGNQPQHF.

For the CDR3, the DNA is TGTGCCAGCAGCCCCGGGTTACTGGGGAGTTCACCCCTCCACTTT. It is translated as CASSPGLLGSSPLHF. This chain joins TRBV7-3 and TRBJ1-6; D is unresolved. Per the germline V gene, CDR1 is SGHTA and CDR2 is FQGTGA. The CDR3 is 15 residues long. Trimming shortened V by 5 bases and J by 9 bases, and 17 bases separated the two germline ends.

The chain couples TRBV29-1 to TRBJ2-1; TRBD1 might be the D (5 bases). The CDR3 runs 13 residues. The germline gives CDR1 SQVTM, CDR2 ANQGSEA. V lost 2 bases and J lost 9, with 14 bases in between. The CDR3 reads CSVERGSVTEQFF. The DNA for the CDR3 is TGCAGCGTTGAAAGGGGCAGCGTCACTGAGCAGTTCTTC.

V usage is TRBV5-4 and J usage is TRBJ2-3; 9 bases match TRBD1. The CDR3 loop spans 19 amino acids. V trimming: 4 bases; J trimming: 0 bases; junction bases outside the gene matches: 15. The V gene's germline CDR1 is SGHNT and CDR2 YYREEE (reference sequence). The CDR3, as DNA: TGTGCCAGCAGCGGACGACAGGGACAGGGAGGGACTAGCACAGATACGCAGTATTTT. This encodes CASSGRQGQGGTSTDTQYF. The full variable domain, its missing parts supplied by reference TRBV5-4 and TRBJ2-3, is ETGVTQSPTHLIKTRGQQVTLRCSSQSGHNTVSWYQQALGQGPQFIFQYYREEENGRGNFPPRFSGLQFPNYSSELNVNALELDDSALYLCASSGRQGQGGTSTDTQYFGPGTRLTVL.

In this sample, this clone turned up once. The V and J genes are TRBV10-1 and TRBJ1-1, with D possibly being TRBD1 (5 bases). The CDR3 covers 14 residues. V lost 5 bases to trimming and J lost 1 base, with 11 bases between them. Germline loops: CDR1 WNHNN, CDR2 SYGVQD (reference sequence). The CDR3 DNA sequence: TGCGCCAGCAGTTGGACAAGGACGAACACTGAAGCTTTCTTT. Its translation is CASSWTRTNTEAFF.

This clone occurred a few times. This chain connects TRBV19 to TRBJ1-6, with D hard to call. Germline V gives CDR1 LNHDA, CDR2 SQIVND (reference sequence). The CDR3 loop spans 15 amino acids. V was cut by 1 base and J by 8 bases, with 12 bases left in between. CDR3 in DNA: TGTGCCAGTAGTATAGTCGGGGTCAAGCATTCACCCCTCCACTTT. It yields the protein CASSIVGVKHSPLHF.

CDR3 in DNA: TGTGCCATCAGTGAGTCGAGGGATCGGGGCTACACCTTC. It is translated as CAISESRDRGYTF. The chain has TRBV10-3 and TRBJ1-2; no firm D call. The CDR3 is made up of 13 amino acids. From germline, CDR1 is ENHRY and CDR2 SYGVKD. The V end was cut by 0 bases, the J end by 8 bases, with 10 bases between.

This rearrangement joins TRBV20-1 to TRBJ1-2, with D maybe TRBD1 (5 bases). The CDR3 contains 11 residues. Trimming removed 4 bases at V and 12 bases at J, with 15 bases between. Germline V gene sequence: CDR1 DFQATT, CDR2 SNEGSKA (reference sequence). For the CDR3, the DNA is TGCAGTGCTACCAGAGGGCGGGACCACACCTTC. Translation: CSATRGRDHTF.

The rearrangement uses TRBV6-1 and TRBJ1-2; TRBD1 matches at 9 bases. Germline values: CDR1 MNHNS, CDR2 SASEGT. This CDR3 region has 17 residues. V was pared by 3 bases and J by 2 bases, with 10 bases of the junction left unmatched. Here the CDR3 DNA reads TGTGCCAGCAGTGAGAGGGACAGGGCGCCGGGGAACTATGGCTACACCTTC. As protein: CASSERDRAPGNYGYTF.

The CDR3 sequence is CATSLTGTEDSPLHF. The DNA for the CDR3 is TGTGCCACCAGTCTTACCGGGACAGAGGATTCACCCCTCCACTTT. This rearrangement joins TRBV15 to TRBJ1-6, with 7 bases fitting TRBD1. V was clipped by 6 bases and J by 8 bases; unmatched bases: 10. This CDR3 has 15 residues. The V gene's germline CDR1 is LNHNV and CDR2 YYDKDF (reference sequence).

The chain couples TRBV12-3 or TRBV12-4 to TRBJ2-2, with a weak D call TRBD1 (5 bases). Trimming left V 6 bases short and J 4 bases short, with 6 bases between. The CDR3 has 12 amino acids. This CDR3 reads CASRDITGELFF. CDR3 coding DNA: TGTGCCAGCAGGGACATCACCGGGGAGCTGTTTTTT.

The chain combines TRBV14 with TRBJ1-2; 8 bases agree with TRBD1. Germline assignment: CDR1 SGHDN and CDR2 FVKESK. The CDR3 spans 15 residues. V lost 6 bases and J lost 0; bases outside the gene matches: 6. The CDR3 DNA follows: TGTGCCAGCAGGGACAGGGAAGAGTCTAACTATGGCTACACCTTC. Protein sequence: CASRDREESNYGYTF.

The chain uses TRBV2 and TRBJ1-2; possibly TRBD1 for D (5 bases). The V gene's germline CDR1 is SNHLY and CDR2 FYNNEI. Trimming removed 7 bases from V and 2 bases from J, with 8 bases in between. The CDR3 has 12 residues. DNA of the CDR3: TGTGCCAGCAATCGACAGAACTATGGCTACACCTTC. It encodes CASNRQNYGYTF.

The rearrangement joins TRBV19 to TRBJ1-3, with D maybe TRBD1 (6 bases). Germline CDR1 is LNHDA and CDR2 is SQIVND (reference sequence). Trimming stripped 5 bases from V and 7 bases from J, with 18 bases between. The CDR3 contains 15 residues. Written as DNA, the CDR3 is TGTGCCAGTAGTTACCAGGGGTGGAATCGGAACACCATATATTTT. Its translation: CASSYQGWNRNTIYF.

The chain is built from TRBV5-5 and TRBJ2-1, with D tentatively TRBD2 (7 bases). The CDR3 contains 17 residues. Germline CDR1 reads SGHKS; CDR2 reads YYEKEE (reference sequence). V lost 0 bases, J lost 0 bases, and 13 bases lay in between. CDR3 in DNA: TGTGCCAGCAGCTTGGCCGGGGGGCTTAGCTCCTACAATGAGCAGTTCTTC. This translates into CASSLAGGLSSYNEQFF.

V is TRBV6-5 and J is TRBJ1-4, with D possibly matching TRBD1 (6 bases). This CDR3 is 13 amino acids long. The V gene's germline CDR1 is MNHEY and CDR2 SVGAGI. V was trimmed by 6 bases and J by 8 bases, leaving 13 bases between them. The CDR3 nucleotides are TGTGCCAGCAGGGGGACAACTCCCGAAAAACTGTTTTTT. It yields the protein CASRGTTPEKLFF.

The chain carries TRBV30 and TRBJ1-6; maybe TRBD1 (6 bases). The CDR3 has 16 residues. Trimming took off 7 bases at V and 6 bases at J, with 22 bases between the two ends. In germline, CDR1 is GTSNPN, CDR2 SVGIG (reference sequence). CDR3 sequence reads: CASHRGHLTPNSPLHF. As DNA, the CDR3 is TGTGCCTCACATAGGGGACACCTTACCCCTAATTCACCCCTCCACTTT.

The V gene is TRBV9, the J gene TRBJ2-1; weak D call: TRBD1 (6 bases). Germline CDR1 is SGDLS and CDR2 is YYNGEE. The CDR3 consists of 14 residues. Deletions cut 1 base from V and 8 bases from J, with 13 bases between. Here the CDR3 DNA reads TGTGCCAGCAGCGTACGACAGGCCGTGGATGAGCAGTTCTTC. Its protein product is CASSVRQAVDEQFF.

V and J are TRBV20-1 and TRBJ1-1, with D tentatively TRBD1 (5 bases). The CDR3 has 15 amino acids. Germline CDR1 and CDR2: DFQATT and SNEGSKA (reference sequence). With 3 bases removed from V and 3 bases from J, the gap between germline ends came to 17 bases. The CDR3 loop reads CSASGRDGFDTEAFF. The CDR3 coding sequence is TGCAGTGCTAGTGGGAGGGACGGTTTTGACACTGAAGCTTTCTTT.

With respect to this clone: This sample includes further DNA sequences coding for the same CDR3. The CDR3 region is CASSLVQGSGNTIYF. In DNA form, the CDR3 reads TGCGCCAGCAGCTTGGTACAGGGATCTGGAAACACCATATATTTT. The V gene is TRBV5-1, the J gene TRBJ1-3; weak D call: TRBD1 (6 bases). Germline loops: CDR1 SGHRS, CDR2 YFSETQ. The CDR3 consists of 15 residues. Trimming shortened V by 0 bases and J by 1 base, and 8 bases separated the two germline ends.